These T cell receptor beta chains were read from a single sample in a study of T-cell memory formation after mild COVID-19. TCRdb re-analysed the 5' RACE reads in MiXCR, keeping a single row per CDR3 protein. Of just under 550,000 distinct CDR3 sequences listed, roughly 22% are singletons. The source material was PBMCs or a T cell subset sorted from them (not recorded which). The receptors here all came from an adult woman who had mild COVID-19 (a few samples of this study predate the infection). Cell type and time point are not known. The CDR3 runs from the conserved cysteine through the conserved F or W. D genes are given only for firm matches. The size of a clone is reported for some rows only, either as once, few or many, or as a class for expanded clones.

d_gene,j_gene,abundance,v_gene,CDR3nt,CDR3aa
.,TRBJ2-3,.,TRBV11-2,TGTGCCAGCAGCTTAGATCAGTGGGGTACGCAGTATTTT,CASSLDQWGTQYF
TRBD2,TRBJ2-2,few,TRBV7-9,TGTGCCAGCAGCCAACGGGAGGGGAAGGACACCGGGGAGCTGTTTTTT,CASSQREGKDTGELFF
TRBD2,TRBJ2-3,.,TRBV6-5,TGTGCCAGCAGTTACTCCCAAAGGACTAGCGGGGGGGCCTTAGATACGCAGTATTTT,CASSYSQRTSGGALDTQYF
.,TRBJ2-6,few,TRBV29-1,TGCAGCGTTGGAGACTCTGGGGCCAACGTCCTGACTTTC,CSVGDSGANVLTF
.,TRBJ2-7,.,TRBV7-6,TGTGCCAGCAGCGACCGTCGGGACTACGAGCAGTACTTC,CASSDRRDYEQYF
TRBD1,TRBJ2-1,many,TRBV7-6,TGTGCCAGCAGCTTAGGTGGGACAGGGAGGCAGTTCTTC,CASSLGGTGRQFF
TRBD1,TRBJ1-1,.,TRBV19,TGTGCCAGTACCCCCGTGGGAGGGACAGGTGAAGCTTTCTTT,CASTPVGGTGEAFF
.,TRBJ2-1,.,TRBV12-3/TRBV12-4,TGTGCCAGCAGTCCCAGGGAAGTCGTCTCTAGTGAGCAGTTCTTC,CASSPREVVSSEQFF
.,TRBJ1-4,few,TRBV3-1,TGTGCCAGCAGCCAAGCCGGGGGAGCACTGTTTTTT,CASSQAGGALFF
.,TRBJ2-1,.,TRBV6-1,TGTGCCAGCAGGGGGGGACAGACCAAAGACAATGAGCAGTTCTTC,CASRGGQTKDNEQFF
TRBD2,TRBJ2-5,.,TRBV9,TGTGCCAGCAGCGTTTCGGGGGAGGGATGGGAGACCCAGTACTTC,CASSVSGEGWETQYF
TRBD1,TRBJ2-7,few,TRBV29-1,TGCAGCGTTACCACGACAGGGGCCGAGCAGTACTTC,CSVTTTGAEQYF
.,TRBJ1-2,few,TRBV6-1,TGTGCCAGCAGTGGACATAGAGGCTACACCTTC,CASSGHRGYTF
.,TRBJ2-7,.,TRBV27,TGTGCCAGCAGTTCGCCGCTCGGCGGAGGGACCTACGAGCAGTACTTC,CASSSPLGGGTYEQYF
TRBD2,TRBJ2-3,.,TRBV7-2,TGTGCCAGCAGCTTAGGCCTAGCGGGGTACACAGATACGCAGTATTTT,CASSLGLAGYTDTQYF
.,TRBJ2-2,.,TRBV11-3,TGTGCCAGCAGCCCGAGGGGCGGGTCCGACACCGGGGAGCTGTTTTTT,CASSPRGGSDTGELFF
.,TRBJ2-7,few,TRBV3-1,TGTGCCAGCAGCCAAGTAGGATACGAGCAGTACTTC,CASSQVGYEQYF
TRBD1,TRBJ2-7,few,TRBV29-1,TGCAGCGTTGGAGGGGGCAGGGGATCCTACGAGCAGTACTTC,CSVGGGRGSYEQYF
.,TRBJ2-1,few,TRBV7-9,TGTGCCAGCAGCTCAGAGGAGCCCCCCTACAATGAGCAGTTCTTC,CASSSEEPPYNEQFF
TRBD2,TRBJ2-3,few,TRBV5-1,TGCGCCAGCAGCCCCCCGGGACTAGCGGGGGGGCGGACAGATACGCAGTATTTT,CASSPPGLAGGRTDTQYF
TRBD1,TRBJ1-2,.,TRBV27,TGTGCCAGCAGTTTAAGACAGGGGGGTCAGTCAGATGGCTACACCTTC,CASSLRQGGQSDGYTF
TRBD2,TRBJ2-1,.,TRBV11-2,TGTGCCAGCAGCTTCTTGGGGGGAGGGCCTGATATAAGTGAGCAGTTCTTC,CASSFLGGGPDISEQFF
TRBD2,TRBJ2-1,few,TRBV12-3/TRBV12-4,TGTGCCAGCAGTTTACTCAGTAGCGGGAGGGGAGATGAGCAGTTCTTC,CASSLLSSGRGDEQFF
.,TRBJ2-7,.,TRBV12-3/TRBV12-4,TGTGCCAGCAGTTTAGCGGAAGCCGAGCAGTACTTC,CASSLAEAEQYF
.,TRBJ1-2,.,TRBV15,TGTGCCACCAGCTCCAAGGCCCAAGGGGGGGTCGGAGGCTACACCTTC,CATSSKAQGGVGGYTF
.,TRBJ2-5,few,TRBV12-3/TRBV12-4,TGTGCCAGCAGTCGTCCCGGACGGGGGGAGACCCAGTACTTC,CASSRPGRGETQYF
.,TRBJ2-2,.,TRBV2,TGTGCCAGCGGCTCAGAGATACAGGTTCCCGGGGAGCTGTTTTTT,CASGSEIQVPGELFF